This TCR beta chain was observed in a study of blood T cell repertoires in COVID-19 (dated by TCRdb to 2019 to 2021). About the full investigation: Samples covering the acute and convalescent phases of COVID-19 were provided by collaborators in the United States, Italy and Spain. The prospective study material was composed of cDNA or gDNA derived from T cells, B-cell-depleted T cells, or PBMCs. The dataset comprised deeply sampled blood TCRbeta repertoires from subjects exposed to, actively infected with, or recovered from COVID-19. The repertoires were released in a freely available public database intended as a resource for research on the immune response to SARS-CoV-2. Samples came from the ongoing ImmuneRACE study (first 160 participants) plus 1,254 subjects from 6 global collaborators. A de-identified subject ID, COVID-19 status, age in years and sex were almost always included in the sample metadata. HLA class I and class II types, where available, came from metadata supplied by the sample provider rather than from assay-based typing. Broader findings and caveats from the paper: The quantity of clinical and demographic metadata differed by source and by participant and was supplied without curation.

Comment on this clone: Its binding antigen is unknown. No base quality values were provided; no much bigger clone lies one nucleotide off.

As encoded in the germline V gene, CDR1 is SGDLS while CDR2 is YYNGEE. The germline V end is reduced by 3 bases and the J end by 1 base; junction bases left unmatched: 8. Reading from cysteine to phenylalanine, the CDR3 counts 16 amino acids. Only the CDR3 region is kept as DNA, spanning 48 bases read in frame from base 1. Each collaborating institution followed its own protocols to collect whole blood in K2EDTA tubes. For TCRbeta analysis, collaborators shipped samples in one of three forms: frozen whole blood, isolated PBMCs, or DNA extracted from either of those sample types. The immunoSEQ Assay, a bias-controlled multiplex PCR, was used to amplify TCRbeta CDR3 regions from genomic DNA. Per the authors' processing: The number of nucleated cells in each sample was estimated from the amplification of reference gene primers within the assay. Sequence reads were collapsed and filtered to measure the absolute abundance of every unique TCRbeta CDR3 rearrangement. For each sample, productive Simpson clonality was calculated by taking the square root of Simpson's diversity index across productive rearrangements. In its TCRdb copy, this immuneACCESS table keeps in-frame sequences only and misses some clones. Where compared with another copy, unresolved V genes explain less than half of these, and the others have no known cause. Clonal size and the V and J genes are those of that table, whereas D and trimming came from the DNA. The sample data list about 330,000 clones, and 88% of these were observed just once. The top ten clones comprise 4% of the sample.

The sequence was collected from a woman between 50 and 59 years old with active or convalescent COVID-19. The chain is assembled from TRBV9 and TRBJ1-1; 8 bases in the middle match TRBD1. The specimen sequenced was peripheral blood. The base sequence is TGTGCCAGCAGCGGAGTCGACAGGGGCGAGAACACTGAAGCTTTCTTT. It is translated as CASSGVDRGENTEAFF.